This T cell receptor beta chain comes out of a study of blood T cells in healthy people across ages. Findings and caveats of the study: In the absence of known donor CMV status, changes in expanded clonotypes were possibly confounded.

A remark on this clonotype: Its target is not known.

Whenever a sample was processed, at least 7 million PBMCs were isolated. Germline values: CDR1 KGHDR, CDR2 SFDVKD. V was pared by 10 bases and J by 7 bases, with 21 bases between. This CDR3 is 15 amino acids long. A J-beta primer mix and a sample-barcoded 5' primer were used in a second PCR of roughly 6 to 11 cycles. Researchers report that each sample yielded at least 3 million CDR3-containing paired-end reads. Via MiXCR, TCRdb re-called the 5' RACE reads, giving one row per CDR3 protein. The sample shows 1.6 million or so distinct CDR3 sequences, around 35% of them seen only once. V and J are TRBV24-1 and TRBJ2-2; no definite D call. This receptor was obtained from a woman aged 25 to 39 in good health. Sequenced material: blood. The CDR3 DNA is TGTGCCACTGAGGTGTCCCGGCCCTACGGCGGGGAGCTGTTTTTT. Protein product: CATEVSRPYGGELFF.